This T cell receptor (beta chain) stems from a study of T cells in Graves' hyperthyroidism and ophthalmopathy. This clonotype has ten or more counts. Its target is unknown. Criteria for exclusion of patients were uncontrolled infection, other autoimmune disease, pregnancy or lactation. Points from the study as a whole: Peripheral blood also featured most of the thyroid clonotypes expanded above 0.001.

There were TCR beta CDR3 regions amplified from RNA transcripts. TCR CDR3 underwent first-round RT-PCR with the HTBI primer set. TCRdb reprocessed the multiplex PCR reads with MiXCR, giving one entry per CDR3 protein. The table records fewer than 650,000 distinct CDR3 sequences, more than 13% of them present only once. Looked up from germline, CDR1 is LGHNA and CDR2 is YSLEER. The trim removed 4 bases at V and 0 bases at J, leaving 7 bases unmatched. The CDR3 sequence is 16 residues long. The material sequenced was blood. The V call is TRBV4-3, the J call TRBJ2-7, with TRBD2 matching over 9 bases. The clonotype comes from a woman younger than 35 with Graves' ophthalmopathy. The CDR3 is CASSRAGGGSSYEQYF. CDR3 coding DNA: TGCGCCAGCAGCCGGGCGGGAGGGGGAAGCTCCTACGAGCAGTACTTC.